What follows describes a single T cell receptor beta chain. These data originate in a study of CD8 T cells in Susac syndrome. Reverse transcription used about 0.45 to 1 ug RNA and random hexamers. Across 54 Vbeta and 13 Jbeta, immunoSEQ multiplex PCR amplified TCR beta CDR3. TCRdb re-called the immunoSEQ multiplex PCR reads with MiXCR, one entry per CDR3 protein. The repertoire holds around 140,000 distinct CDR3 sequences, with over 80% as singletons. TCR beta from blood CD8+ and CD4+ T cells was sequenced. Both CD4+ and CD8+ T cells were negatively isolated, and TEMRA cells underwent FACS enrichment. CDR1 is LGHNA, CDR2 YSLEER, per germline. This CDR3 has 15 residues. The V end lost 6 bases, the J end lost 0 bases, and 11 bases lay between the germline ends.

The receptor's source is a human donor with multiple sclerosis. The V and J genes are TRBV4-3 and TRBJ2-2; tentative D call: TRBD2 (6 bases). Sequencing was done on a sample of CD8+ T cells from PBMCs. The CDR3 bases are TGCGCCAGCAGAGCTAGCGCCCCGAACACCGGGGAGCTGTTTTTT. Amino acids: CASRASAPNTGELFF.